This T cell receptor (beta chain) was retrieved from a study of T cell changes during pregnancy in multiple sclerosis. Some clones are missing from TCRdb's copy, which holds only in-frame ones; the method was immunoSEQ multiplex PCR. The data show some 37,000 clones, around 92% seen once. CDR3 length: 14 residues. Trimming pared 2 bases from V and 6 bases from J, leaving 11 bases between. Germline CDR1 WNHNN, CDR2 SYGVQD (reference sequence). This clone showed up just once. The chain is built from TRBV10-1 and TRBJ2-1; D call uncertain. The sample consisted of PBMCs (not recorded whether the cells were cultured). This receptor was taken from a female donor with multiple sclerosis, enrolled in a pregnancy study. CDR3 sequence (DNA): TGCGCCAGCAGTGAGGGTCCAACGGGCAATGAGCAGTTCTTC. Its translation: CASSEGPTGNEQFF.